The rows below give T cell receptor beta chains drawn from one sample of a study of blood T cell repertoires in COVID-19. Sequencing was performed with immunoSEQ multiplex PCR; in TCRdb, only in-frame clones are kept and a portion is missing. The table includes roughly 300,000 clones, roughly 88% detected once. The specimen sequenced was peripheral blood. The source of these receptors is a woman between 50 and 59 years old with acute or convalescent COVID-19. CDR3s include the opening cysteine and the closing phenylalanine or tryptophan. The order of the fields is D gene, V gene, CDR3 length, J gene, clone size, CDR3 protein, CDR3 DNA. A D gene is named only where the DNA matches it firmly. Clone size appears in some rows only: once, few, many, or a class for an expanded clone.

d_call: TRBD2; v_call: TRBV5-1; cdr3_length: 20; j_call: TRBJ2-6; clone_size: NA; cdr3_aa: CASSPLAPGLAGAGANVLTF; cdr3_nt: TGCGCCAGCAGCCCGCTAGCCCCCGGACTAGCGGGAGCTGGGGCCAACGTCCTGACTTTC
d_call: TRBD2; v_call: TRBV19; cdr3_length: 17; j_call: TRBJ2-1; clone_size: few; cdr3_aa: CASSIPLWAGGDNEQFF; cdr3_nt: TGTGCCAGTAGTATTCCTCTCTGGGCGGGAGGGGACAATGAGCAGTTCTTC
d_call: NA; v_call: TRBV27; cdr3_length: 14; j_call: TRBJ2-7; clone_size: NA; cdr3_aa: CASSFRERAYEQYF; cdr3_nt: TGTGCCAGCAGTTTTAGGGAGAGGGCCTACGAGCAGTACTTC
d_call: TRBD1; v_call: TRBV18; cdr3_length: 14; j_call: TRBJ2-7; clone_size: NA; cdr3_aa: CASSPRAGGDEQYF; cdr3_nt: TGTGCCAGCTCACCAAGGGCAGGGGGAGACGAGCAGTACTTC
d_call: TRBD1; v_call: TRBV27; cdr3_length: 18; j_call: TRBJ1-4; clone_size: NA; cdr3_aa: CASSLGPGQGASNEKLFF; cdr3_nt: TGTGCCAGCAGTTTAGGGCCGGGACAGGGGGCGTCGAATGAAAAACTGTTTTTT
d_call: TRBD2; v_call: TRBV27; cdr3_length: 15; j_call: TRBJ2-5; clone_size: once; cdr3_aa: CASSQRMGGSETQYF; cdr3_nt: TGTGCCAGCAGTCAAAGAATGGGAGGGTCCGAGACCCAGTACTTC
d_call: NA; v_call: TRBV27; cdr3_length: 15; j_call: TRBJ1-2; clone_size: few; cdr3_aa: CASSLVGAGNYGYTF; cdr3_nt: TGTGCCAGCAGTTTGGTAGGGGCAGGGAACTATGGCTACACCTTC
d_call: TRBD1; v_call: TRBV5-6; cdr3_length: 16; j_call: TRBJ1-4; clone_size: once; cdr3_aa: CASSIRDRATNEKLFF; cdr3_nt: TGTGCCAGCAGCATACGGGACAGAGCAACTAATGAAAAACTGTTTTTT
d_call: NA; v_call: TRBV9; cdr3_length: 13; j_call: TRBJ1-2; clone_size: NA; cdr3_aa: CASSVVTDYGYTF; cdr3_nt: TGTGCCAGCAGCGTCGTGACAGACTATGGCTACACCTTC
d_call: NA; v_call: TRBV11-1; cdr3_length: 14; j_call: TRBJ2-3; clone_size: NA; cdr3_aa: CASSPRAGTDTQYF; cdr3_nt: TGTGCCAGCAGCCCGCGTGCCGGCACAGATACGCAGTATTTT
d_call: TRBD2; v_call: TRBV6-5; cdr3_length: 15; j_call: TRBJ2-7; clone_size: NA; cdr3_aa: CASSYKASGEYEQYF; cdr3_nt: TGTGCCAGCAGTTACAAGGCTAGCGGGGAGTACGAGCAGTACTTC